A single sample is the source of the 29 T cell receptor beta chains below, sequenced in a study of Graves' ophthalmopathy and Graves' hyperthyroidism. RNA transcripts were the source from which TCR beta CDR3 regions were amplified. An initial RT-PCR round employing HTBI primers preceded a second-round multiplex PCR. MiXCR, run by TCRdb on the multiplex PCR reads, gives a single entry per CDR3 protein. This table has 170,000 or so distinct CDR3 sequences, 30% to 45% appearing once. Sequencing was performed on peripheral blood. These receptors were taken from a middle-aged woman with Graves' ophthalmopathy.

This clonotype was seen repeatedly, ten times or more. V usage is TRBV19 and J usage is TRBJ1-5; D not certain. V was shortened by 4 bases and J by 4 bases, with 2 bases between the two germline ends. The CDR3 runs 11 residues. CDR1 and CDR2 from the germline V gene are LNHDA and SQIVND (reference sequence). The CDR3 DNA reads TGTGCCAGTAGTAATAATCAGCCCCAGCATTTT. Translating it yields CASSNNQPQHF.

The CDR3 bases are TGTGCCAGCGACTCAAGGGGGCCTCGGATCACGCCCCAGCATTTT. Translated, it gives CASDSRGPRITPQHF. V gene TRBV2 combines with J gene TRBJ1-5; 7 nucleotides agree with TRBD1. The CDR3 is made up of 15 amino acids. Germline CDR1 is SNHLY and CDR2 is FYNNEI. V gave up 8 bases and J gave up 9 bases; unmatched junction bases: 16.

The gene calls are TRBV7-6 and TRBJ2-1; TRBD1 matches at 7 bases. The germline CDR1 and CDR2 sequences are SGHVS and FNYEAQ. The CDR3 sequence is 15 residues long. Trimming took 4 bases from V and 5 from J; bases not matched to a gene: 8. The CDR3 DNA follows: TGTGCCAGCAGCTCGGGACAGTCGGGCAACAATGAGCAGTTCTTC. Translating gives CASSSGQSGNNEQFF. Based on the CDR3 plus reference TRBV7-6 and TRBJ2-1, the full variable domain is GAGVSQSPRYKVTKRGQDVALRCDPISGHVSLYWYRQALGQGPEFLTYFNYEAQQDKSGLPNDRFSAERPEGSISTLTIQRTEQRDSAMYRCASSSGQSGNNEQFFGPGTRLTVL.

This clonotype was detected only a few times. The gene calls are TRBV24-1 and TRBJ2-7; D not certain. Germline-derived CDR1 and CDR2 are KGHDR and SFDVKD. The CDR3 is made up of 13 amino acids. Trimming removed 2 bases at V and 4 bases at J, with 8 bases between. CDR3 nucleotide sequence: TGTGCCACCAGTGATTCCTCAGGTTACGAGCAGTACTTC. The encoded protein is CATSDSSGYEQYF.

The chain links TRBV12-3 or TRBV12-4 to TRBJ1-6, with D perhaps matching TRBD1 (5 bases). This CDR3 is built from 14 residues. V shed 3 bases and J shed 7 bases, with 10 bases lying between them. CDR3 amino acids: CASSFIGGNSPLHF. The CDR3 bases are TGTGCCAGCAGTTTTATCGGGGGAAATTCACCCCTCCACTTT.

The chain carries TRBV15 and TRBJ2-5; D tentatively reads TRBD1 or TRBD2 (5 bases each). V gave up 3 bases and J gave up 4 bases, with 6 bases separating them. The CDR3 consists of 12 residues. Per the germline V gene, CDR1 is LNHNV and CDR2 is YYDKDF (reference sequence). The CDR3 region has the DNA TGTGCCACCAGCAGGGGGACAGAGACCCAGTACTTC. It yields the protein CATSRGTETQYF.

This clonotype showed up many times. The chain has TRBV6-4 and TRBJ2-7, with 16 bases matching TRBD2. CDR1 is MRHNA and CDR2 is SNTAGT in the germline V gene. The V segment lost 6 bases and the J segment 7 bases; nucleotides outside the gene matches: 12. The CDR3 is 17 amino acids. CDR3: CASSNTLTGLAGGEQYF. The CDR3 nucleotides read TGTGCCAGCAGCAACACCCTCACGGGACTAGCGGGAGGGGAGCAGTACTTC.

This clonotype was found many times. This chain uses TRBV6-1 with TRBJ1-6; weak D call: TRBD1 (5 bases). V gave up 10 bases and J gave up 3 bases, with 10 bases separating them. Germline CDR1 reads MNHNS; CDR2 reads SASEGT. This CDR3 spans 13 amino acids. This chain's CDR3 is CANRQNYNSPLHF. For the CDR3, the DNA is TGTGCCAACCGACAGAACTATAATTCACCCCTCCACTTT.

This clonotype has ten or more counts. V is TRBV7-2 and J is TRBJ2-5; a weak D match, TRBD2 (6 bases). The CDR3 contains 14 residues. Germline lookup yields CDR1 SGHTA and CDR2 FQGNSA. V gave up 2 bases and J gave up 5 bases, with 12 bases separating them. In nucleotides, the CDR3 is TGTGCCAGCAGCTTATTAGCGGCGGGGGAGACCCAGTACTTC. Its protein is CASSLLAAGETQYF.

The gene calls are TRBV3-1 and TRBJ1-2; D ambiguous. The CDR3 has 12 amino acids. Per germline, CDR1 LGHDT and CDR2 YNNKEL (reference sequence). Deletions cut 0 bases from V and 8 bases from J, with 7 bases between. Here the CDR3 DNA reads TGTGCCAGCAGCCAAGACCGCCGGGGCTACACCTTC. This sequence encodes CASSQDRRGYTF.

This chain links TRBV6-5 with TRBJ1-6; no firm D call. The CDR3 extends over 15 amino acids. V lost 1 base, J lost 0 bases, and 4 bases lay in between. Per the germline V gene, CDR1 is MNHEY and CDR2 is SVGAGI. The chain's CDR3 is CASSYLSSYNSPLHF. CDR3 bases: TGTGCCAGCAGTTACTTGAGCTCCTATAATTCACCCCTCCACTTT.

The table lists this clonotype with many counts. The chain carries TRBV5-1 and TRBJ2-3; D not resolved. The germline V gene has CDR1 SGHRS and CDR2 YFSETQ. The CDR3 loop spans 13 amino acids. Trimming shortened V by 4 bases and J by 4 bases, and 10 bases separated the two germline ends. CDR3 in DNA: TGCGCCAGCAGCGGAACCTACGCAGATACGCAGTATTTT. Its protein product is CASSGTYADTQYF. Together with reference TRBV5-1 and TRBJ2-3, the CDR3 gives the full variable domain: KAGVTQTPRYLIKTRGQQVTLSCSPISGHRSVSWYQQTPGQGLQFLFEYFSETQRNKGNFPGRFSGRQFSNSRSEMNVSTLELGDSALYLCASSGTYADTQYFGPGTRLTVL.

Many counts were recorded for this clonotype. The gene calls are TRBV12-3 or TRBV12-4 and TRBJ1-1; the D gene is possibly TRBD1 (5 bases). Trimming took off 6 bases at V and 1 base at J, with 9 bases between the two ends. The CDR3 consists of 13 residues. As DNA, the CDR3 is TGTGCCAGCAGCAGACAGCGGAACACTGAAGCTTTCTTT. This gives the protein CASSRQRNTEAFF.

This clonotype was observed a single time. CDR3 amino acids: CASSEVGVYSNQPQHF. As DNA, the CDR3 is TGTGCCAGCAGTGAAGTGGGGGTGTATAGCAATCAGCCCCAGCATTTT. The rearrangement uses TRBV6-1 and TRBJ1-5; TRBD1 might be the D (5 bases). This CDR3 is 16 amino acids long. V lost 1 base and J lost 0, with 10 bases in between. Looked up from germline, CDR1 is MNHNS and CDR2 is SASEGT.

The chain couples TRBV6-2 or TRBV6-3 to TRBJ1-2; a weak D match, TRBD1 (6 bases). Germline CDR1 is MNHEY and CDR2 is SVGEGT. Trimming pared 6 bases from V and 1 base from J, leaving 24 bases between. CDR3 length: 18 amino acids. As DNA, the CDR3 is TGTGCCAGCAGCCTACTACCCTTAGGACAGCAAAATAACTATGGCTACACCTTC. It translates to CASSLLPLGQQNNYGYTF.

This chain connects TRBV30 to TRBJ1-1; 9 bases match TRBD1. Losses at the gene ends were 4 bases for V and 6 bases for J; bases not matched to a gene: 3. The CDR3 totals 12 residues. Germline V gene data show CDR1 as GTSNPN and CDR2 as SVGIG (reference sequence). The CDR3 DNA follows: TGTGCCTGGAACCGACAGGGGGCTGAAGCTTTCTTT. Its protein product is CAWNRQGAEAFF.

The rearrangement links TRBV28 to TRBJ1-5; 9 bases line up with TRBD1. This CDR3 has 15 amino acids. The trim removed 4 bases at V and 6 bases at J, leaving 7 bases unmatched. Looked up from germline, CDR1 is MDHEN and CDR2 is SYDVKM. CDR3 protein: CASSSGQGNFQPQHF. CDR3 DNA sequence: TGTGCCAGCAGTTCCGGACAGGGGAATTTTCAGCCCCAGCATTTT.

This clonotype has ten or more counts. DNA for the CDR3: TGTGCCAGCAGACCCTCGGATCAGCCCCAGCATTTT. Its translation: CASRPSDQPQHF. V usage is TRBV12-3 or TRBV12-4 and J usage is TRBJ1-5; no reliable D call. The CDR3 covers 12 residues. The V gene lost 6 bases and the J gene lost 5 bases, with 8 bases spanning the gap.

There are many counts of this clonotype. The chain recombines TRBV7-3 with TRBJ2-7; 7 nucleotides align to TRBD2. V lost 4 bases to trimming and J lost 0 bases; unmatched junction nucleotides: 6. Germline CDR1 reads SGHTA; CDR2 reads FQGTGA. There are 15 residues in the CDR3. The CDR3 sequence: CASSSQAGPSYEQYF. CDR3 bases: TGTGCCAGCAGCTCCCAAGCGGGACCCTCCTACGAGCAGTACTTC. Drawing the rest from reference TRBV7-3 and TRBJ2-7, the complete variable domain is GAGVSQTPSNKVTEKGKYVELRCDPISGHTALYWYRQSLGQGPEFLIYFQGTGAADDSGLPNDRFFAVRPEGSVSTLKIQRTERGDSAVYLCASSSQAGPSYEQYFGPGTRLTVT.

The V and J genes are TRBV6-1 and TRBJ2-7; D ambiguous. The germline V and J ends were trimmed by 6 bases and 1 base, with 10 bases remaining between them. Germline CDR1 MNHNS, CDR2 SASEGT. This CDR3 contains 13 residues. The CDR3: CASSSFGSYEQYF. CDR3 nucleotides: TGTGCCAGCAGCTCATTTGGGTCCTACGAGCAGTACTTC.

The chain links TRBV6-1 to TRBJ2-7; no reliable D call. From germline, CDR1 is MNHNS and CDR2 SASEGT. The CDR3 length is 12 residues. The germline V and J ends were trimmed by 4 bases and 2 bases, with 6 bases remaining between them. The CDR3 loop reads CASSVTTYEQYF. As DNA, the CDR3 is TGTGCCAGCAGTGTGACAACCTACGAGCAGTACTTC.

In its sample, this clonotype was seen many times. This chain links TRBV15 with TRBJ2-2; TRBD2 agrees at 12 bases. V shed 9 bases, J shed 6 bases, and the junction held 8 bases outside the gene matches. This CDR3 spans 15 amino acids. CDR1 LNHNV and CDR2 YYDKDF come from the germline V gene (reference sequence). The CDR3 loop reads CATSGTSGFAGELFF. CDR3 bases: TGTGCCACAAGCGGGACTAGCGGGTTCGCCGGGGAGCTGTTTTTT.

The table lists this clonotype with many counts. The rearrangement uses TRBV19 and TRBJ1-5; weak D call: TRBD1 (5 bases). The CDR3 is made up of 12 amino acids. Germline CDR1 reads LNHDA; CDR2 reads SQIVND (reference sequence). V was shortened by 6 bases and J by 5 bases, with 8 bases between the two germline ends. The CDR3 DNA reads as TGTGCCAGTAGAATGGGGGATCAGCCCCAGCATTTT. This sequence encodes CASRMGDQPQHF.

The table lists this clonotype with a few counts. The CDR3 bases are TGTGCCAGCAGTGACGGTTACGTGAATCCGGCTTTCTTT. Translation: CASSDGYVNPAFF. The chain recombines TRBV6-1 with TRBJ1-1; D ambiguous. Germline assignment: CDR1 MNHNS and CDR2 SASEGT. The CDR3 has 13 residues. The V and J ends lost 3 bases and 11 bases respectively, with 16 bases between them.

This clonotype occurred many times. The V gene is TRBV12-3 or TRBV12-4, the J gene TRBJ2-7, with 11 bases fitting TRBD2. The V gene end was trimmed by 4 bases and the J gene end by 5 bases; junction bases not matched to a gene: 4. The CDR3 has 14 residues. CDR3 amino acids: CASSSTSGGNEQYF. Here the CDR3 DNA reads TGTGCCAGCAGTTCTACTAGCGGGGGAAACGAGCAGTACTTC.

The table lists this clonotype with many counts. The gene calls are TRBV28 and TRBJ1-1; possibly TRBD1 for D (6 bases). The CDR3 extends over 13 amino acids. Trimming removed 10 bases at V and 4 bases at J, with 16 bases between. Germline V lookup: CDR1 MDHEN, CDR2 SYDVKM. CDR3 sequence: CATRQAWGTEAFF. The CDR3 bases are TGTGCCACTCGACAGGCCTGGGGCACTGAAGCTTTCTTT.

The CDR3 nucleotides are TGTGCCAGCAGCTTAAGGGCAGGGGGCACTGAAGCTTTCTTT. Translation: CASSLRAGGTEAFF. The chain has TRBV7-2 and TRBJ1-1, with TRBD1 matching 7 bases. There are 14 residues in the CDR3. The junction had 4 bases not matched to a gene; V was cut back by 2 bases and J by 4 bases. Germline lookup yields CDR1 SGHTA and CDR2 FQGNSA.

This clonotype occurred a few times. The chain is built from TRBV12-3 or TRBV12-4 and TRBJ1-3; no definite D call. Trimming took off 6 bases at V and 0 bases at J, with 9 bases between the two ends. CDR3 size: 14 residues. The CDR3 nucleotides are TGTGCCAGCAGCCGAAGCGACTCTGGAAACACCATATATTTT. This encodes CASSRSDSGNTIYF.

This clonotype was counted many times. The chain has TRBV20-1 and TRBJ2-2; 11 bases match TRBD2. The CDR3 is made up of 16 amino acids. The junction had 7 bases not matched to a gene; V was cut back by 0 bases and J by 7 bases. Looked up from germline, CDR1 is DFQATT and CDR2 is SNEGSKA (reference sequence). CDR3 in DNA: TGCAGTGCTAGAGATGCGCTAGCGGGAGGTTTCGGGGAGCTGTTTTTT. This codes for CSARDALAGGFGELFF.